These 7 T cell receptor beta chains were sequenced from one sample in a study of T cells in Graves' hyperthyroidism and ophthalmopathy. TCR beta CDR3 region amplification was performed from RNA transcripts. TCR CDR3 underwent first-round RT-PCR with the HTBI primer set. In TCRdb, the multiplex PCR reads were re-called with MiXCR into one record per CDR3 protein. Among some 560,000 distinct CDR3 sequences listed, around a sixth were seen once. The specimen sequenced was blood. Receptor source: a woman in her 30s with Graves' hyperthyroidism.

This clonotype occurred a few times. The chain joins TRBV12-3 or TRBV12-4 to TRBJ1-4; D might be TRBD1 (6 bases). V was cut by 5 bases and J by 3 bases, with 10 bases left in between. The CDR3 runs 14 residues. The CDR3 region is CASSGTRSNEKLFF. The CDR3, as DNA: TGTGCCAGCAGTGGGACACGATCTAATGAAAAACTGTTTTTT.

Ten or more counts support this clonotype. The V gene is TRBV2, the J gene TRBJ2-1; 8 positions agree with TRBD2. In germline, CDR1 is SNHLY, CDR2 FYNNEI. The CDR3 runs to 17 residues. With V trimmed by 6 bases and J by 8 bases, 18 bases remained unmatched. CDR3 DNA: TGTGCCAGCAGGACCGGGACTAGGGTGGATTACATCGATGAGCAGTTCTTC. Its protein is CASRTGTRVDYIDEQFF.

A few counts support this clonotype. The V and J genes are TRBV28 and TRBJ1-2; D is ambiguous. From germline, CDR1 is MDHEN and CDR2 SYDVKM. Trimming stripped 5 bases from V and 7 bases from J, with 11 bases between. This CDR3 comprises 12 residues. Here the CDR3 DNA reads TGTGCCAGCAGTATGATTCGGGGTGGCTACACCTTC. Translation: CASSMIRGGYTF.

This clonotype was detected only once. The CDR3 coding sequence is TGTGCCAGCGGTGACAACAACTATGGCTACACCTTC. Translated: CASGDNNYGYTF. V gene TRBV6-2 or TRBV6-3 combines with J gene TRBJ1-2, with no clear D. The CDR3 spans 12 residues. The germline CDR1 and CDR2 sequences are MNHEY and SVGEGT. Trimming removed 8 bases at V and 2 bases at J, with 9 bases between.

The chain joins TRBV7-2 to TRBJ2-5, with D possibly matching TRBD1 (5 bases). Trimming pared 1 base from V and 2 bases from J, leaving 17 bases between. The CDR3 totals 17 residues. CDR1 and CDR2 from the germline V gene are SGHTA and FQGNSA. In DNA form, the CDR3 reads TGTGCCAGCAGCTTAGTAAGTGGGGCGAATGTTCAAGAGACCCAGTACTTC. This gives the protein CASSLVSGANVQETQYF.

There are many counts of this clonotype. The CDR3: CASSVGTGSTYEQYF. The CDR3 DNA reads as TGTGCCAGCAGCGTAGGTACAGGGAGCACGTACGAGCAGTACTTC. This sequence joins TRBV9 and TRBJ2-7; D is possibly TRBD1 (6 bases). Trimming pared 0 bases from V and 4 bases from J, leaving 14 bases between. This CDR3 is 15 amino acids long. The germline V gene encodes CDR1 SGDLS and CDR2 YYNGEE.

In its sample, this clonotype was seen a few times. J is TRBJ2-7 and V is TRBV12-3 or TRBV12-4; TRBD1 aligns across 9 bases. Losses at the gene ends were 6 bases for V and 5 bases for J; bases not matched to a gene: 11. This CDR3 contains 15 residues. For the CDR3, the DNA is TGTGCCAGCAGCCTACAGGGGGCGGTAGGGGACGAGCAGTACTTC. This encodes CASSLQGAVGDEQYF.